This T cell receptor beta chain was identified during a study of TIL therapy for anti-PD-1-resistant metastatic lung cancer. Overall study context: Median patient age was about 56, ranging roughly 38-75 years.

Documented time point: pre-treatment sample, taken before nivolumab and TIL therapy. Most excised metastases sampled were pleural nodules or supraclavicular lymph nodes. Enrollment ran from October 2017 to early 2020. Sequencing used immunoSEQ v3. Each library reached some 2 million read pairs, or about 5-6.5 million at deep level. TCRdb's copy holds only in-frame clones and misses some; the assay was immunoSEQ multiplex PCR. The sample records approximately 97,000 clones, 50% to 70% being singletons. The CDR3 is made up of 15 amino acids. Germline values: CDR1 SGDLS, CDR2 YYNGEE. Trimming shortened V by 0 bases and J by 4 bases, and 10 bases separated the two germline ends.

The J gene is TRBJ2-2, the V gene TRBV9; D gene ambiguous. The sequence was collected from a person aged 25-79 years with non-small cell lung cancer. The sequencing here drew on tumor tissue, taken at baseline. The CDR3 bases are TGTGCCAGCAGCGTAGACGGGCTGACCACCGGGGAGCTGTTTTTT. Amino acids: CASSVDGLTTGELFF.